The 2 T cell receptor beta chains below come from one sample, sequenced in a study of cytotoxic CD8 clonotypes in ibrutinib-treated CLL. Clones were sequenced by immunoSEQ multiplex PCR, and TCRdb holds only the in-frame ones, with some missing. The sample lists approximately 210,000 clones, over 55% occurring once. This sample comprised PBMCs, obtained after 24 months of ibrutinib treatment. The receptors come from a human donor with chronic lymphocytic leukemia.

CDR3 residues: CASSLTSGQVRGYTF. The CDR3 nucleotides are TGTGCCAGCAGCTTAACGTCTGGACAGGTTCGCGGCTACACCTTC. V gene TRBV11-2 combines with J gene TRBJ1-2; 7 nucleotides match TRBD1. This CDR3 comprises 15 residues. The V gene's germline CDR1 is SGHAT and CDR2 FQNNGV. With 2 bases clipped from V and 8 bases from J, the junction kept 11 bases outside the gene matches.

The gene calls are TRBV10-3 and TRBJ1-1, with D unclear. V was trimmed by 0 bases and J by 11 bases, leaving 10 bases between them. The CDR3 has 12 residues. From germline, CDR1 is ENHRY and CDR2 SYGVKD. In DNA, the CDR3 is TGTGCCATCAGTGAGTCTTTAGTGAATGCTTTCTTT. This translates into CAISESLVNAFF.